One and the same sample provided the 18 T cell receptor beta chains below, sequenced in a study of cytomegalovirus exposure and HLA in healthy donors. With 60 Vbeta and 13 Jbeta primers, the PCR was carried out. Clones were read by immunoSEQ multiplex PCR, and TCRdb kept only the in-frame ones, dropping some. The sample includes under 90,000 clones, over 70% of them seen just once. Sequenced sample: PBMCs. These receptors were taken from a man in his forties or fifties in good health and CMV-seropositive.

The chain is built from TRBV7-3 and TRBJ2-7, with D tentatively TRBD1 (6 bases). There are 12 residues in the CDR3. Germline CDR1 is SGHTA and CDR2 is FQGTGA. Deletions cut 5 bases from V and 6 bases from J, with 11 bases between. The DNA of the CDR3 is TGTGCCAGCAGCCCCAGGGGTCGCGAGCAGTACTTC. It specifies CASSPRGREQYF.

The chain employs TRBV5-6 and TRBJ1-2; D is possibly TRBD1 (5 bases). CDR1 and CDR2 (germline): SGHDT, YYEEEE. CDR3 size: 13 residues. Trimming shortened V by 4 bases and J by 4 bases, and 11 bases separated the two germline ends. CDR3 loop: CASSPGGSYGYTF. CDR3 in DNA: TGTGCCAGCAGCCCGGGGGGGAGCTATGGCTACACCTTC.

This clone has a single count. The V call is TRBV6-1, the J call TRBJ2-1, with D possibly being TRBD2 (6 bases). CDR1 is MNHNS and CDR2 is SASEGT in the germline V gene. The V and J ends lost 6 bases and 7 bases respectively, with 13 bases between them. CDR3 size: 13 residues. CDR3 in DNA: TGTGCCAGCAGCGGGAGTTACGGAAATGAGCAGTTCTTC. It translates to CASSGSYGNEQFF.

The J gene is TRBJ1-2, the V gene TRBV5-6, with D perhaps matching TRBD1 (6 bases). Trimming took off 5 bases at V and 0 bases at J, with 14 bases between the two ends. Germline V gene lookup returns CDR1 SGHDT and CDR2 YYEEEE. This CDR3 comprises 15 residues. The CDR3 here is CASRETDRPNYGYTF. The CDR3 DNA sequence: TGTGCCAGCAGGGAAACGGACAGACCTAACTATGGCTACACCTTC.

The rearrangement joins TRBV30 to TRBJ2-7; TRBD2 agrees at 12 bases. Germline V CDR1 and CDR2: GTSNPN, SVGIG (reference sequence). V lost 8 bases, J lost 2 bases, and 4 bases stayed unmatched. There are 13 residues in the CDR3. CDR3 residues: CARRTSGTYEQYF. The CDR3, as DNA: TGTGCCCGTCGGACTAGCGGGACCTACGAGCAGTACTTC.

The rearrangement links TRBV11-2 to TRBJ1-2; no clear D gene. The CDR3 has 14 residues. The V gene lost 3 bases and the J gene lost 2 bases, with 10 bases spanning the gap. The germline V gene has CDR1 SGHAT and CDR2 FQNNGV. As DNA, the CDR3 is TGTGCCAGCAGCTTGTGGCCGTCCAACTATGGCTACACCTTC. Residues: CASSLWPSNYGYTF.

The V gene is TRBV29-1, the J gene TRBJ2-2, with D possibly TRBD2 on 5 matching bases. The CDR3 is 13 residues long. V was cut by 4 bases and J by 3 bases, with 9 bases left in between. The germline V gene has CDR1 SQVTM and CDR2 ANQGSEA. This chain's CDR3 is CSVARRDTGELFF. The CDR3 DNA reads as TGCAGCGTTGCCCGGCGGGACACCGGGGAGCTGTTTTTT.

Notes on this clone: Its ends do not fully match the called genes, so a read error is possible. This rearrangement joins TRBV28 to TRBJ2-5; maybe TRBD2 (5 bases). Germline CDR1 reads MDHEN; CDR2 reads SYDVKM. The CDR3 consists of 13 residues. As DNA, the CDR3 is TGTGCCAGCAGTTATGTAATGGGAGAGGCCCAGTACTTC. This sequence encodes CASSYVMGEAQYF.

This clone has a single count. V is TRBV25-1 and J is TRBJ2-7; D unresolved. V was clipped by 1 base and J by 10 bases, with 8 bases between them. Looked up from germline, CDR1 is MGHDK and CDR2 is SYGVNS. The CDR3 loop spans 11 amino acids. CDR3 in amino acids: CASSESTVQYF. The DNA of the CDR3 is TGTGCCAGCAGTGAATCCACAGTCCAGTACTTC.

This clone was observed a single time. J is TRBJ2-1 and V is TRBV4-1, with D unresolved. CDR1 is MGHRA and CDR2 is YSYEKL in the germline V gene. The CDR3 is 12 residues long. Trimming left V 3 bases short and J 6 bases short, with 6 bases between. DNA of the CDR3: TGCGCCAGCAGCCACCCCCGCAATGAGCAGTTCTTC. Translating it yields CASSHPRNEQFF.

This rearrangement joins TRBV19 to TRBJ1-2; D possibly corresponds to TRBD1 (6 bases). This CDR3 contains 13 residues. The V gene lost 9 bases and the J gene lost 3 bases, with 14 bases spanning the gap. The germline V gene has CDR1 LNHDA and CDR2 SQIVND (reference sequence). Here the CDR3 DNA reads TGTGCCAGCAGGGGATTAGAGGACTATGGCTACACCTTC. This encodes CASRGLEDYGYTF. The whole variable domain, filled in from reference TRBV19 and TRBJ1-2, reads DGGITQSPKYLFRKEGQNVTLSCEQNLNHDAMYWYRQDPGQGLRLIYYSQIVNDFQKGDIAEGYSVSREKKESFPLTVTSAQKNPTAFYLCASRGLEDYGYTFGSGTRLTVV.

V and J are TRBV6-6 and TRBJ1-1, with 8 nucleotides matching TRBD1. The length of the CDR3 is 13 residues. With 5 bases clipped from V and 5 bases from J, the junction kept 4 bases outside the gene matches. CDR1 and CDR2 (germline): MNHNY, SVGAGI (reference sequence). The chain's CDR3 is CASSKQGGTEAFF. The CDR3 nucleotides are TGTGCCAGCAGTAAACAGGGGGGTACTGAAGCTTTCTTT.

The chain uses TRBV7-9 and TRBJ2-7; 8 positions agree with TRBD1. The CDR3 length is 14 residues. With V trimmed by 5 bases and J by 3 bases, 6 bases remained unmatched. CDR1 and CDR2 (germline): SEHNR, FQNEAQ (reference sequence). The chain's CDR3 is CASSMTGERYEQYF. CDR3 sequence (DNA): TGTGCCAGCAGCATGACAGGGGAGCGCTACGAGCAGTACTTC.

In this sample, this clone turned up a few times. The sample holds other DNA sequences that translate to the same CDR3. The chain is built from TRBV27 and TRBJ2-7; 7 positions agree with TRBD1. Germline V gene data show CDR1 as MNHEY and CDR2 as SMNVEV (reference sequence). The V gene end was trimmed by 5 bases and the J gene end by 0 bases; junction bases not matched to a gene: 10. CDR3 length equals 16 residues. CDR3 in amino acids: CASSPRTQGSSYEQYF. The CDR3 bases are TGTGCCAGCAGTCCACGGACACAGGGGTCCTCCTACGAGCAGTACTTC.

V gene TRBV29-1 combines with J gene TRBJ2-3; D is perhaps TRBD2 (5 bases). This CDR3 contains 12 residues. V was pared by 3 bases and J by 2 bases, with 6 bases between. CDR1 and CDR2 from the germline V gene are SQVTM and ANQGSEA. CDR3 loop: CSVDGVTDTQYF. The DNA of the CDR3 is TGCAGCGTTGACGGGGTCACAGATACGCAGTATTTT.

The table lists this clone with a few counts. The chain recombines TRBV5-1 with TRBJ2-2; TRBD1 aligns across 11 bases. The CDR3 length is 16 residues. Germline V gene sequence: CDR1 SGHRS, CDR2 YFSETQ. V shed 4 bases and J 5 bases; nucleotides not matched to a gene: 7. In nucleotides, the CDR3 is TGCGCCAGCAGCGATTGGGACAGGGGGAATACCGGGGAGCTGTTTTTT. Translating gives CASSDWDRGNTGELFF. Looking up the rest from reference TRBV5-1 and TRBJ2-2 gives the full variable domain: KAGVTQTPRYLIKTRGQQVTLSCSPISGHRSVSWYQQTPGQGLQFLFEYFSETQRNKGNFPGRFSGRQFSNSRSEMNVSTLELGDSALYLCASSDWDRGNTGELFFGEGSRLTVL.

The gene calls are TRBV4-2 and TRBJ2-1, with D tentatively TRBD2 (6 bases). Germline V gene data show CDR1 as LGHNA and CDR2 as YNFKEQ. This CDR3 region has 17 residues. The V end was cut by 0 bases, the J end by 2 bases, with 14 bases between. The CDR3 coding sequence is TGTGCCAGCAGCCAAGATCTCGGGAGCAGCACCTACAATGAGCAGTTCTTC. Translation gives CASSQDLGSSTYNEQFF.

This clone was counted many times. This chain uses TRBV14 with TRBJ2-1, with 8 bases that match TRBD1. The CDR3 loop spans 13 amino acids. Germline CDR1 and CDR2: SGHDN and FVKESK. V shed 7 bases, J shed 10 bases, and the junction held 9 bases outside the gene matches. The CDR3: CASTLGTGAEQFF. The CDR3, as DNA: TGTGCCAGCACCCTCGGGACAGGCGCAGAGCAGTTCTTC. Together with reference TRBV14 and TRBJ2-1, the CDR3 gives the full variable domain: EAGVTQFPSHSVIEKGQTVTLRCDPISGHDNLYWYRRVMGKEIKFLLHFVKESKQDESGMPNNRFLAERTGGTYSTLKVQPAELEDSGVYFCASTLGTGAEQFFGPGTRLTVL.